A selection of T cell receptor beta chains follows, all from one sample in a study of blood T cells in healthy people across ages. TCRdb used MiXCR to reprocess the 5' RACE reads, holding one entry per CDR3 protein. The data show 710,000 or so distinct CDR3 sequences, 32% seen once. The sample comprised blood. All receptors derive from an elderly woman in good health. Both conserved end residues are part of each CDR3. The D gene is left open where the match is weak. Part of the rows lack a size; the others show once, few, many or a class for expanded clones.

>few|TRBD1|TRBJ2-6|TRBV30
CAWSPGTGVSGANVLTF
TGTGCCTGGAGTCCCGGGACAGGGGTCTCTGGGGCCAACGTCCTGACTTTC
>NA|NA|TRBJ2-3|TRBV12-3/TRBV12-4
CASSLGQGPSADAQYF
TGTGCCAGCAGTTTAGGTCAGGGGCCTAGCGCAGATGCGCAGTATTTT
>NA|TRBD1|TRBJ2-3|TRBV4-1
CASSQADRVSGHTQYF
TGCGCCAGCAGCCAAGCGGACAGGGTCTCGGGACATACGCAGTATTTT
>few|NA|TRBJ1-2|TRBV5-1
CASRLTGTNYGYTF
TGCGCCAGCAGACTTACCGGGACAAACTATGGCTACACCTTC
>few|NA|TRBJ1-2|TRBV5-1
CASTIEGVYGYTF
TGCGCCAGCACCATTGAGGGGGTTTATGGCTACACCTTC
>many|NA|TRBJ1-5|TRBV6-2/TRBV6-3
CASSYYQIGQPQHF
TGTGCCAGCAGTTACTACCAGATTGGTCAGCCCCAGCATTTT
>many|NA|TRBJ2-6|TRBV2
CASRQGTGANVLTF
TGTGCCAGCAGGCAGGGCACCGGGGCCAACGTCCTGACTTTC
>NA|NA|TRBJ1-1|TRBV19
CASKPDRKKTEAFF
TGTGCCAGTAAACCCGACCGGAAGAAGACTGAAGCTTTCTTT
>many|TRBD1|TRBJ2-5|TRBV7-2
CASSPGRDRETQYF
TGTGCCAGCAGCCCCGGCCGGGACAGGGAGACCCAGTACTTC
>many|NA|TRBJ2-7|TRBV28
CASTPAGEDYEQYF
TGTGCCAGCACCCCCGCGGGCGAAGACTACGAGCAGTACTTC
>NA|NA|TRBJ1-1|TRBV19
CASSPLSGHPEAFF
TGTGCCAGCTCACCGCTCTCAGGGCACCCTGAAGCTTTCTTT
>few|NA|TRBJ2-1|TRBV6-2/TRBV6-3
CASGWAGRLTYNEQFF
TGTGCCAGCGGTTGGGCGGGGAGGCTTACCTACAATGAGCAGTTCTTC
>once|NA|TRBJ2-1|TRBV6-5
CASSYRLYNEQFF
TGTGCCAGCAGTTACCGCTTATACAATGAGCAGTTCTTC
>many|NA|TRBJ1-1|TRBV7-3
CASSLEGPTEAFF
TGTGCCAGCAGCTTAGAAGGTCCCACTGAAGCTTTCTTT
>NA|NA|TRBJ1-4|TRBV7-8
CASSTQGFTNEKLFF
TGTGCCAGCAGCACTCAGGGCTTTACTAATGAAAAACTGTTTTTT
>NA|NA|TRBJ1-3|TRBV29-1
CSAYGGNAIYF
TGCAGCGCATACGGAGGAAACGCCATATATTTT
>many|TRBD2|TRBJ2-3|TRBV12-3/TRBV12-4
CASTSSGGADTQYF
TGTGCCAGCACATCTAGCGGGGGGGCAGATACGCAGTATTTT
>many|NA|TRBJ2-3|TRBV10-3
CAISRDITDTQYF
TGTGCCATCAGTCGGGACATCACAGATACGCAGTATTTT
>many|TRBD1|TRBJ1-6|TRBV12-3/TRBV12-4
CASSLRVAGGYNSPLHF
TGTGCCAGCAGTTTACGTGTGGCAGGGGGCTATAATTCACCCCTCCACTTT
>NA|TRBD2|TRBJ2-5|TRBV7-2
CASSYQRGGIETQYF
TGTGCCAGCAGTTATCAACGGGGAGGGATTGAGACCCAGTACTTC
>many|TRBD1|TRBJ1-5|TRBV12-3/TRBV12-4
CASSIGQVQPQHF
TGTGCCAGCAGTATAGGACAGGTTCAGCCCCAGCATTTT
>NA|NA|TRBJ1-3|TRBV3-1
CASSPGVGSGNTIYF
TGTGCCAGCAGCCCCGGTGTTGGGTCTGGAAACACCATATATTTT
>NA|TRBD1|TRBJ1-5|TRBV20-1
CSASQGDNNQPQHF
TGCAGTGCTAGTCAGGGGGATAACAATCAGCCCCAGCATTTT
>few|TRBD2|TRBJ2-7|TRBV5-1
CASSVTGGGGYNEQYF
TGCGCCAGCAGCGTCACGGGGGGAGGTGGCTACAATGAGCAGTACTTC
>NA|NA|TRBJ2-7|TRBV6-5
CASKYPYSYEQYF
TGTGCCAGCAAATACCCTTACTCCTACGAGCAGTACTTC
>many|NA|TRBJ2-5|TRBV24-1
CATSDLRDGGVQTQYF
TGTGCCACCAGTGATTTGAGGGACGGTGGAGTGCAGACCCAGTACTTC
>few|NA|TRBJ2-3|TRBV3-1
CASSGLSSSTDTQYF
TGTGCCAGCAGCGGGTTAAGCTCTAGCACAGATACGCAGTATTTT
>many|NA|TRBJ1-6|TRBV7-2
CASSHTGGAGNSPLHF
TGTGCCAGCAGCCATACGGGGGGCGCGGGCAATTCACCCCTCCACTTT
>many|NA|TRBJ2-7|TRBV6-5
CASSYHPGGTLLREQYF
TGTGCCAGCAGTTACCACCCCGGCGGGACCCTCCTACGAGAGCAGTACTTC
>many|TRBD2|TRBJ2-5|TRBV4-2
CASSPQGAGALGYQETQYF
TGTGCCAGCAGCCCTCAAGGAGCGGGGGCCTTGGGGTACCAAGAGACCCAGTACTTC
>many|NA|TRBJ2-3|TRBV29-1
CSVRQLTQWTDTQYF
TGCAGCGTTCGCCAGTTAACCCAGTGGACAGATACGCAGTATTTT
>NA|TRBD1|TRBJ2-1|TRBV6-1
CATDRVQPLYNEQFF
TGTGCCACAGACAGGGTTCAGCCCCTGTACAATGAGCAGTTCTTC
>NA|NA|TRBJ2-7|TRBV20-1
CSARKEGRVYEQYF
TGCAGTGCTAGGAAAGAAGGCAGGGTCTACGAGCAGTACTTC
>NA|TRBD1|TRBJ2-3|TRBV28
CASSLNEGASTDTQYF
TGTGCCAGCAGTTTAAACGAGGGGGCAAGCACAGATACGCAGTATTTT
>once|NA|TRBJ1-4|TRBV9
CASSVAGTSDEKLFF
TGTGCCAGCAGCGTAGCGGGGACGTCGGATGAAAAACTGTTTTTT
>many|TRBD1|TRBJ2-3|TRBV3-1
CASSPTGGHADTQYF
TGTGCCAGCAGCCCGACAGGGGGCCACGCAGATACGCAGTATTTT
>many|NA|TRBJ2-5|TRBV24-1
CATSDPLGVTQYF
TGTGCCACCAGTGATCCCTTAGGGGTGACCCAGTACTTC
>many|NA|TRBJ2-1|TRBV7-2
CASSLEPTSNEQFF
TGTGCCAGCAGCTTAGAGCCGACTAGCAATGAGCAGTTCTTC
>many|TRBD2|TRBJ2-1|TRBV3-1
CASSQRLAGGNEQFF
TGTGCCAGCAGCCAGCGACTAGCGGGGGGGAATGAGCAGTTCTTC
>many|NA|TRBJ1-2|TRBV7-2
CASITGFGGYTF
TGTGCCAGCATAACAGGGTTTGGAGGCTACACCTTC
>many|NA|TRBJ2-7|TRBV12-3/TRBV12-4
CASRLGHSGYEQYF
TGTGCCAGCAGGCTGGGCCATAGTGGCTACGAGCAGTACTTC
>once|NA|TRBJ2-3|TRBV7-9
CASSRPFQAVSTDTQYF
TGTGCCAGCAGCCGACCTTTCCAGGCTGTGAGCACAGATACGCAGTATTTT
>NA|NA|TRBJ2-5|TRBV20-1
CSARVGDPRVETQYF
TGCAGTGCTAGAGTTGGGGACCCTCGGGTTGAGACCCAGTACTTC
>NA|NA|TRBJ1-1|TRBV15
CATSRDWVGTEAFF
TGTGCCACCAGCAGAGATTGGGTGGGAACTGAAGCTTTCTTT
>NA|NA|TRBJ1-5|TRBV20-1
CSAVRGSNQPQHF
TGCAGTGCTGTAAGGGGTAGCAATCAGCCCCAGCATTTT
>many|NA|TRBJ2-5|TRBV3-1
CASSRETGEETQYF
TGTGCCAGCAGCCGAGAAACCGGGGAGGAGACCCAGTACTTC
>once|NA|TRBJ2-1|TRBV6-1
CASSVDREGEQFF
TGTGCCAGCAGTGTCGACAGGGAGGGTGAGCAGTTCTTC
>once|NA|TRBJ2-5|TRBV7-2
CASSLSVAGQETQYF
TGTGCCAGCAGCTTAAGCGTGGCGGGGCAAGAGACCCAGTACTTC
>NA|NA|TRBJ2-3|TRBV20-1
CSARPLAGAWDTQYF
TGCAGTGCTAGACCCCTCGCCGGCGCATGGGATACGCAGTATTTT
>many|NA|TRBJ2-1|TRBV20-1
CSAILNQGHNEQFF
TGCAGTGCTATCCTGAACCAGGGCCACAATGAGCAGTTCTTC
>NA|NA|TRBJ2-3|TRBV7-2
CASSQRRDTDTQYF
TGTGCCAGCAGCCAACGCAGGGACACAGATACGCAGTATTTT
>many|NA|TRBJ1-2|TRBV5-1
CASSLEATYFDGYTF
TGCGCCAGCAGTCTTGAGGCAACGTATTTTGATGGCTACACCTTC
>many|TRBD2|TRBJ2-3|TRBV5-1
CASSWTSGSTDTQYF
TGCGCCAGCAGCTGGACTAGCGGAAGCACAGATACGCAGTATTTT
>few|NA|TRBJ2-5|TRBV20-1
CSAVGVRGDEQYF
TGCAGTGCAGTGGGGGTCCGGGGCGATGAGCAGTACTTC
>many|NA|TRBJ1-1|TRBV5-5
CASSRGQVMNTEAFF
TGTGCCAGCAGCCGGGGACAAGTTATGAACACTGAAGCTTTCTTT
>many|TRBD2|TRBJ2-1|TRBV4-1
CASSQEEGGSSYNEQFF
TGCGCCAGCAGCCAAGAAGAGGGAGGGAGCTCCTACAATGAGCAGTTCTTC
>few|TRBD1|TRBJ1-2|TRBV6-5
CASNRRTGDGYTF
TGTGCCAGCAATAGGAGGACAGGGGATGGCTACACCTTC
>many|NA|TRBJ2-1|TRBV7-2
CASSFPGGNEQFF
TGTGCCAGCAGCTTCCCCGGGGGCAATGAGCAGTTCTTC
>NA|NA|TRBJ1-5|TRBV9
CASSVGGKVDQPQHF
TGTGCCAGCAGCGTAGGGGGAAAGGTGGATCAGCCCCAGCATTTT